This T cell receptor beta chain was sequenced for a study of T cell responses to AZD1222 COVID-19 vaccine. General study findings and limits: Repertoires were collected only later (after the peak T cell response had occurred). Among the donors, most were white British and more were female, and clonal diversity was possibly underestimated. In the spike-specific TCR repertoire, nearly half reportedly target unmutated variant regions.

CDR3 length: 12 amino acids. Trimming took off 0 bases at V and 10 bases at J, with 9 bases between the two ends. From germline, CDR1 is LNHNV and CDR2 YYDKDF (reference sequence). As regards this clone: Its cognate antigen is unknown.

Libraries were prepared by immunoSEQ multiplex PCR; TCRdb keeps only in-frame clonotypes and omits some of them. The repertoire includes roughly 190,000 clones, 85% to 95% of them detected once, and roughly 1.3% sits in the top ten. The specimen was peripheral blood, collected on day 0 of AZD1222 vaccination. This sequence originates from an adult in good health. J is TRBJ1-2 and V is TRBV15, with a tentative D call TRBD1 (5 bases). The CDR3 DNA reads as TGTGCCACCAGCAGAGATCAGACAGACTACACCTTC. As protein: CATSRDQTDYTF.